This T cell receptor beta chain stems from a study of T-cell reconstitution after alpha-beta-depleted transplantation in children. Construction of the TCRbeta library involved unique molecular identifiers. A single record per CDR3 protein comes from TCRdb applying MiXCR to the PCR reads. The sample yields around 440,000 distinct CDR3 sequences, 15% to 20% seen once. The CDR3 contains 13 residues. Germline values: CDR1 SQVTM, CDR2 ANQGSEA. J was trimmed by 3 bases and V by 6 bases; bases with no gene match: 3. The TCR sequence derives from a boy under three years old who had a stem cell transplant for Wiskott-Aldrich syndrome, so the T cells may come from the graft donor. This material consisted of PBMCs, mostly from graft donor cells, taken 360 days after TCRalphabeta/CD19-depleted stem cell transplant. The rearrangement uses TRBV29-1 and TRBJ1-5, with 9 positions matching TRBD1. The CDR3 is CSVKQGANQPQHF. As DNA, the CDR3 is TGCAGCGTCAAACAGGGGGCCAATCAGCCCCAGCATTTT.